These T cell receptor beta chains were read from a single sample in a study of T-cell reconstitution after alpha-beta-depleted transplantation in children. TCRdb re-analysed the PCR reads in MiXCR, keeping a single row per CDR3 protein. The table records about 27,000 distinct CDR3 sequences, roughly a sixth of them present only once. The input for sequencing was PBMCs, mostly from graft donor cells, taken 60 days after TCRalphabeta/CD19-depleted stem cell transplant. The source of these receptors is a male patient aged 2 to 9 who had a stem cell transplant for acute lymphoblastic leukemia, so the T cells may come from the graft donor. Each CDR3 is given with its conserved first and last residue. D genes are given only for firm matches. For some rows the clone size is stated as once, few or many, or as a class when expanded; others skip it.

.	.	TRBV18	CASSLSHRVRTWSGNTIYF
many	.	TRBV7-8	CASTLTAANTGELFF
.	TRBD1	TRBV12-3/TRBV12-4	CASTRGTGGSGANVLTF
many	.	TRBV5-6	CASSSGPRNTEAFF
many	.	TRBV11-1	CASSLAGTDTQYF
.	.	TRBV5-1	CASSWGQNTEAFF
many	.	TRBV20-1	CSAGGSTDTQYF
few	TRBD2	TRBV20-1	CSARRGAETQYF
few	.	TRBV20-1	CSAREWGAGNTIYF
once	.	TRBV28	CASSLTGPNQPQHF
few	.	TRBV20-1	CSARASGTDTQYF
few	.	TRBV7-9	CATRGEQFF
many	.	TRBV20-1	CSARDKRGTSLDEQFF
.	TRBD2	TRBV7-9	CASSLGGGRSETQYF
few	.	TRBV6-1	CASSATATYEQYF
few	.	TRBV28	CASSFAPLLETQYF
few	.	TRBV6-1	CASIRFAQGYSNEQFF
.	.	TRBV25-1	CASSSTTALNTEAFF
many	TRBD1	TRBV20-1	CSARSNRGYQPQHF
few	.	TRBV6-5	CASSPPGGEAFF
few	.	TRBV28	CASRIGLNTDTQYF
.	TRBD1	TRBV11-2	CASRRDRAYEQYF
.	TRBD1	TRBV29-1	CSVAPGQGNQPQHF
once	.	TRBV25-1	CASSPRTDTGELLF
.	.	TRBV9	CASSVGGSLQPQHF
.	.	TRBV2	CASSDDSLNEQYF
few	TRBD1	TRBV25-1	CASSGTGVVGYTF
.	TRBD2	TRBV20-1	CSARTSGQGEQFF
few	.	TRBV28	CASSFSGLSNQPQHF
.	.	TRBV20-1	CSGGISYEQYF
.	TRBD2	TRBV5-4	CASSRTSENTGELFF
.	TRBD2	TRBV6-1	CASSPSSGGASGANVLTF
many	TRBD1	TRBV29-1	CSVGVRGQSGELFF
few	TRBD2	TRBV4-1	CASSQDWISGGPISGELFF
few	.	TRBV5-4	CASSFFGDEKLFF
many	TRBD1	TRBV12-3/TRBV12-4	CASSLDRGDEQYF
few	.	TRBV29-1	CSVAPAEETQYF
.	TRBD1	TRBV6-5	CASSLGRRQGLNEQFF
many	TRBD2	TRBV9	CASSVTGTTSNEQFF
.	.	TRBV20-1	CSAEGGGPLHF
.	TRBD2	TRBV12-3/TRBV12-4	CAISLTSGGVVNTGELFF
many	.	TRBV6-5	CASSPIGGTEAFF
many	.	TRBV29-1	CSVCPSQETQYF
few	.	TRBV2	CASSKTRSSYEQYF
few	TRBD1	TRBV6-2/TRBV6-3	CASSSGTGYNEQFF
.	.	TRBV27	CASSFVGQAGLYGYTF